This T cell receptor (beta chain) was recovered during a study of PD-1 blockade in classical Hodgkin lymphoma. Brentuximab vedotin exposure varied among the patients, all of whom had relapsed after autologous stem cell transplantation. Responses achieved at best were complete response, partial response or progressive disease. Repertoires were generated with immunoSEQ multiplex PCR, while TCRdb's copy carries only in-frame clones and drops some. The top ten clones hold roughly 3.1% of a sample with around 42,000 clones, 71% of them seen once. The material was peripheral blood mononuclear cells (PBMCs), obtained at baseline. The sequence derives from a human donor with classical Hodgkin lymphoma.

The CDR3 sequence: CASSQEGGSGNTIYF. DNA for the CDR3: TGTGCCAGCAGCCAAGAAGGGGGATCTGGAAACACCATATATTTT. V is TRBV4-2 and J is TRBJ1-3; D may be TRBD1 (6 bases). Looked up from germline, CDR1 is LGHNA and CDR2 is YNFKEQ. V shed 0 bases and J shed 1 base, with 7 bases lying between them. The CDR3 totals 15 residues.